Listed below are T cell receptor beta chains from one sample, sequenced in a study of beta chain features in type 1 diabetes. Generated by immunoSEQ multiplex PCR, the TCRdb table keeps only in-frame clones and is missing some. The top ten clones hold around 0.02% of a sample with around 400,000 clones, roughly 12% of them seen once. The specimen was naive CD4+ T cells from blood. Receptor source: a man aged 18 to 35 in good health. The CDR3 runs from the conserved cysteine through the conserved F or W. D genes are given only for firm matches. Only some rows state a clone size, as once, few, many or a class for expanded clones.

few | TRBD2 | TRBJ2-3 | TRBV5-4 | CASSFATSGSLRDTQYF | TGTGCCAGCAGCTTCGCGACTAGCGGGAGCCTAAGAGATACGCAGTATTTT
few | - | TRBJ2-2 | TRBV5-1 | CASRQGAWDTGELFF | TGCGCCAGCAGACAGGGTGCGTGGGACACCGGGGAGCTGTTTTTT
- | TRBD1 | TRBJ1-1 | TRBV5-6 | CASSLEDRNFLNTEAFF | TGTGCCAGCAGCTTGGAGGACAGGAATTTCCTGAACACTGAAGCTTTCTTT
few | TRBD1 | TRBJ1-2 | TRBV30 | CAWGAGGSRHGYTF | TGTGCCTGGGGGGCAGGGGGCTCGAGGCATGGCTACACCTTC
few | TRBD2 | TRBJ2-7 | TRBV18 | CASSPASGSYEQYF | TGTGCCAGCTCACCGGCTAGCGGGAGCTACGAGCAGTACTTC
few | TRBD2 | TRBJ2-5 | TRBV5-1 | CASSLALAGETGETQYF | TGCGCCAGCAGCTTGGCGTTAGCGGGTGAAACGGGGGAGACCCAGTACTTC
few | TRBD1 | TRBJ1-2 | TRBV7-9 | CASSPGGYGYTF | TGTGCCAGCAGCCCAGGGGGCTATGGCTACACCTTC
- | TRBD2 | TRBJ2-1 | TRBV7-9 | CASSSGTSYESYYNEQFF | TGTGCCAGCAGCTCCGGGACTAGCTATGAATCCTACTACAATGAGCAGTTCTTC
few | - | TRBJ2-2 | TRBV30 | CAWRLLQDTGELFF | TGTGCCTGGAGACTATTACAGGACACCGGGGAGCTGTTTTTT
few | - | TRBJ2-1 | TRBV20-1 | CSTTVNEQFF | TGCAGCACGACTGTAAATGAGCAGTTCTTC
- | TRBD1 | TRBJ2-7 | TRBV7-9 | CASSFRDRAYEQYF | TGTGCCAGCAGCTTCCGGGACAGAGCCTACGAGCAGTACTTC